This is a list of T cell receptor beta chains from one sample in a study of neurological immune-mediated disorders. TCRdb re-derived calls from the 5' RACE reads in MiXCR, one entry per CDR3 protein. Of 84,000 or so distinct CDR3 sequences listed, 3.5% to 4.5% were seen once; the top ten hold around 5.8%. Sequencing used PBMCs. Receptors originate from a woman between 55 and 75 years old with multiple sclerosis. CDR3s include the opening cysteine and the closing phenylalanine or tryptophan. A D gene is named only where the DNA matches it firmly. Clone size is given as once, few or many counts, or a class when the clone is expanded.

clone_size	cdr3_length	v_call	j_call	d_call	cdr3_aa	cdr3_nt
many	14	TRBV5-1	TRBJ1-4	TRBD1	CASSPTGVHEKLFF	TGCGCCAGCAGCCCGACAGGGGTCCATGAAAAACTGTTTTTT
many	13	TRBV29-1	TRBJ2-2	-	CSVEGPRGGELFF	TGCAGCGTTGAAGGGCCGAGGGGCGGGGAGCTGTTTTTT
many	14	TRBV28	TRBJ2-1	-	CASSRGGAGDEQFF	TGTGCCAGCAGTAGGGGGGGGGCCGGAGATGAGCAGTTCTTC
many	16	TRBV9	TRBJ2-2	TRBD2	CASSGTSGANTGELFF	TGTGCCAGCAGCGGCACTAGCGGGGCGAACACCGGGGAGCTGTTTTTT
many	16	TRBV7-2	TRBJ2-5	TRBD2	CASSLAPRGGGETQYF	TGTGCCAGCAGCTTGGCCCCGCGGGGGGGCGGGGAGACCCAGTACTTC
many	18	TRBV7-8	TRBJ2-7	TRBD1	CASSRSGGQGRSTYEQYF	TGTGCCAGCAGCCGATCAGGGGGTCAGGGTCGGTCAACCTACGAGCAGTACTTC
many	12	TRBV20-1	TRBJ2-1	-	CSALWGDNEQFF	TGCAGTGCCCTCTGGGGGGACAATGAGCAGTTCTTC
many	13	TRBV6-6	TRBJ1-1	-	CASTMTTNTEAFF	TGTGCCAGCACCATGACGACGAACACTGAAGCTTTCTTT
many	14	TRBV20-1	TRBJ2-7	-	CSARDFSSDYEQYF	TGCAGTGCTAGGGACTTTTCTTCAGACTACGAGCAGTACTTC
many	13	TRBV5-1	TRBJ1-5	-	CASSLDGIGTQHF	TGCGCCAGCAGCTTGGACGGGATAGGGACCCAGCATTTT
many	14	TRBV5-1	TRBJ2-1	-	CASSLASQYNEQFF	TGCGCCAGCAGCTTGGCGTCCCAATACAATGAGCAGTTCTTC
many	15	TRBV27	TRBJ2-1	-	CASSLAGRFDNEQFF	TGTGCCAGCAGTCTCGCCGGCAGATTCGACAATGAGCAGTTCTTC
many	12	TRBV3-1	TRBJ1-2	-	CASSQGPLGWIF	TGTGCCAGCAGCCAAGGCCCCTTGGGTTGGATCTTC
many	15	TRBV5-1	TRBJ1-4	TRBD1	CASSLFGTANEKLFF	TGCGCCAGCAGCTTGTTTGGGACAGCTAATGAAAAACTGTTTTTT
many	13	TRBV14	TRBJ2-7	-	CASSHGGSYEQYF	TGTGCCAGCAGCCACGGGGGTTCCTACGAGCAGTACTTC
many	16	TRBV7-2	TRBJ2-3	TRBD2	CASSSSGAGSTDTQYF	TGTGCCAGCAGCTCCAGCGGAGCGGGGAGCACAGATACGCAGTATTTT
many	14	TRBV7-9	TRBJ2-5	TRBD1	CASSRDRDVETQYF	TGTGCCAGCAGCCGCGACAGGGACGTGGAGACCCAGTACTTC
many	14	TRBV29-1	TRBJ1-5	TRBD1	CSVAMGQGYQPQHF	TGCAGCGTTGCCATGGGACAGGGTTACCAGCCCCAGCATTTT
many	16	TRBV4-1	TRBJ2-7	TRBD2	CASSRNPGLDVYEQYF	TGCGCCAGCAGTCGGAACCCGGGACTAGATGTCTACGAGCAGTACTTC
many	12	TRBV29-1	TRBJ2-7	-	CSAGRTAYEQYF	TGCAGCGCGGGAAGGACAGCCTACGAGCAGTACTTC
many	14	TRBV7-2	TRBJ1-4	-	CASSFGQFNEKLFF	TGTGCCAGCAGCTTTGGACAGTTTAATGAAAAACTGTTTTTT
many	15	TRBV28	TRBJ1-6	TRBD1	CASSSGTGDNSPLHF	TGTGCCAGCAGTTCCGGGACAGGGGATAATTCACCCCTCCACTTT
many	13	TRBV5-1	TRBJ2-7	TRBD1	CASSKGDSAEQYF	TGCGCCAGCAGCAAGGGGGACAGCGCCGAGCAGTACTTC
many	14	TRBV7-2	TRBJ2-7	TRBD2	CASSLDGGAYEQYF	TGTGCCAGCAGCTTAGACGGGGGGGCATACGAGCAGTACTTC
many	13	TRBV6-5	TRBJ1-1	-	CASSPTENTEAFF	TGTGCCAGCAGCCCGACAGAGAACACTGAAGCTTTCTTT
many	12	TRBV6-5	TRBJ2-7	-	CASKEGPYEQYF	TGTGCCAGCAAGGAGGGGCCCTACGAGCAGTACTTC
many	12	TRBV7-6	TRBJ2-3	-	CASSFSTDTQYF	TGTGCCAGCAGCTTTAGCACAGATACGCAGTATTTT
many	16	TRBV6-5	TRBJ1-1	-	CASSLRGHLMNTEAFF	TGTGCCAGCAGTCTCCGCGGACACCTCATGAACACTGAAGCTTTCTTT
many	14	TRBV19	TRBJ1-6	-	CASGWSSYNSPLHF	TGTGCCAGTGGTTGGAGCTCCTATAATTCACCCCTCCACTTT
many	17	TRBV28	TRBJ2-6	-	CASSWAGFSSGANVLTF	TGTGCCAGCAGTTGGGCAGGATTTAGCTCTGGGGCCAACGTCCTGACTTTC